The 21 T cell receptor beta chains given below trace back to one sample, sequenced in a study of blood T cell repertoires in COVID-19. TCRdb's table, derived via immunoSEQ multiplex PCR, lists solely in-frame clones and lacks some. The sample includes approximately 160,000 clones, roughly 84% of them seen just once. The sample taken for sequencing was PBMCs or T cells enriched from blood (not recorded which). These receptors all come from a woman aged 45-59 years who had recovered from COVID-19.

CDR3 sequence reads: CASSMRRGQSGRAYEQFF. CDR3 nucleotide sequence: TGTGCCAGTAGTATGAGGAGGGGGCAAAGCGGGAGGGCCTATGAGCAGTTCTTC. This chain joins TRBV19 and TRBJ2-1; 10 bases line up with TRBD2. The CDR3 has 18 amino acids. From germline, CDR1 is LNHDA and CDR2 SQIVND (reference sequence). V was pared by 3 bases and J by 8 bases, with 16 bases of the junction left unmatched.

The chain carries TRBV3-1 (or the pseudogene TRBV3-2) and TRBJ1-5; possible D gene TRBD1, 6 bases. Trimming cost V 4 bases and J 4 bases, with 17 bases left between them. The CDR3 runs to 16 residues. Per the germline V gene, CDR1 is LGHDT and CDR2 is YNNKEL (reference sequence). CDR3 in DNA: TGTGCCAGCAGCCTAAGAGGGGGAGATGAGAATCAGCCCCAGCATTTT. It specifies CASSLRGGDENQPQHF.

The V gene is TRBV5-1, the J gene TRBJ1-3; D remains ambiguous. CDR3 length: 14 amino acids. V was trimmed by 7 bases and J by 2 bases, leaving 13 bases between them. Germline V gene lookup returns CDR1 SGHRS and CDR2 YFSETQ. Here the CDR3 reads CASADGLTGNTIYF. The CDR3 bases are TGCGCCAGCGCCGATGGTCTAACTGGAAACACCATATATTTT.

As concerns this clone: A read error may account for a junction end that differs from germline. The CDR3 nucleotides read TGCGCCAGCAGCCAAGACTACGGCTACACCTTC. Its protein product is CASSQDYGYTF. This chain uses TRBV4-1 with TRBJ1-2; D unresolved. Germline V gene sequence: CDR1 MGHRA, CDR2 YSYEKL. The CDR3 runs 11 residues.

The rearrangement links TRBV19 to TRBJ1-5; possible D gene TRBD1, 5 bases. V gave up 8 bases and J gave up 0 bases, with 17 bases separating them. CDR1 and CDR2 from the germline V gene are LNHDA and SQIVND (reference sequence). The CDR3 totals 16 residues. The CDR3 nucleotides read TGTGCCAGTGCCCGGGGGGGGTCTATTAGCAATCAGCCCCAGCATTTT. As protein: CASARGGSISNQPQHF.

The chain links TRBV18 to TRBJ2-7; D is undetermined. The CDR3 runs to 12 residues. The germline V gene encodes CDR1 KGHSH and CDR2 LQKENI. The V gene lost 3 bases and the J gene lost 6 bases, with 9 bases spanning the gap. The CDR3 DNA reads as TGTGCCAGCTCACCGGGCGTAATCGAGCAGTACTTC. It yields the protein CASSPGVIEQYF.

The table lists this clone with a few counts. This chain joins TRBV1 and TRBJ2-7; the DNA was not compared with TRBD2, the D call given in the table. TRBV1 is termed a pseudogene. This CDR3 is built from 11 residues. Written as DNA, the CDR3 is TGCACCAGCAGCCAAGATAACGAGCAGTACTTC. As protein: CTSSQDNEQYF.

The V and J genes are TRBV20-1 and TRBJ2-5, with a possible D match to TRBD1 (5 bases). V lost 3 bases to trimming and J lost 1 base, with 9 bases between them. Per the germline V gene, CDR1 is DFQATT and CDR2 is SNEGSKA (reference sequence). The CDR3 covers 13 residues. Here the CDR3 reads CSASSTGQETQYF. The CDR3 nucleotides are TGCAGTGCTAGTTCCACAGGCCAAGAGACCCAGTACTTC.

The V gene is TRBV18, the J gene TRBJ2-7; TRBD1 matches at 7 bases. The trim removed 5 bases at V and 1 base at J, leaving 8 bases unmatched. The V gene's germline CDR1 is KGHSH and CDR2 LQKENI. The CDR3 length is 15 residues. The chain's CDR3 is CASSGDRGRSYEQYF. The CDR3 bases are TGTGCCAGCTCAGGCGATAGGGGGCGATCCTACGAGCAGTACTTC. Supplemented by reference TRBV18 and TRBJ2-7, the full variable domain reads NAGVMQNPRHLVRRRGQEARLRCSPMKGHSHVYWYRQLPEEGLKFMVYLQKENIIDESGMPKERFSAEFPKEGPSILRIQQVVRGDSAAYFCASSGDRGRSYEQYFGPGTRLTVT.

The count of this clone is one. The chain joins TRBV7-9 to TRBJ2-1; unclear D gene. This CDR3 spans 11 amino acids. Germline V gives CDR1 SEHNR, CDR2 FQNEAQ (reference sequence). V was pared by 5 bases and J by 6 bases, with 5 bases between. CDR3 in DNA: TGTGCCAGCAGCCCCATCAATGAGCAGTTCTTC. Protein sequence: CASSPINEQFF.

The sample holds a few counts of this clone. The V and J genes are TRBV7-2 and TRBJ1-2; maybe TRBD1 (6 bases). The V end was cut by 2 bases, the J end by 2 bases, with 12 bases between. Germline V lookup: CDR1 SGHTA, CDR2 FQGNSA. The CDR3 contains 15 residues. CDR3 sequence: CASSLQGPENYGYTF. The CDR3 DNA follows: TGTGCCAGCAGCTTACAGGGGCCAGAGAACTATGGCTACACCTTC.

Ten or more counts support this clone. The chain recombines TRBV19 with TRBJ2-2, with 12 positions matching TRBD2. This CDR3 is built from 19 residues. Germline V gives CDR1 LNHDA, CDR2 SQIVND (reference sequence). V lost 4 bases and J lost 0; bases outside the gene matches: 9. The chain's CDR3 is CASSTLTSGRRANTGELFF. The CDR3 coding sequence is TGTGCCAGTAGTACCCTGACTAGCGGGAGAAGGGCGAACACCGGGGAGCTGTTTTTT.

The chain is built from TRBV5-1 and TRBJ2-7, with TRBD2 matching over 12 bases. Germline V CDR1 and CDR2: SGHRS, YFSETQ. The CDR3 contains 16 residues. V dropped 3 bases and J dropped 4; count of bases not matched to a gene: 8. The CDR3 nucleotides are TGCGCCAGCAGCTCCGGGACTAGCGGGCCATCTTACGAGCAGTACTTC. Translated, it gives CASSSGTSGPSYEQYF.

The V and J genes are TRBV27 and TRBJ1-2; D uncertain. The germline V gene encodes CDR1 MNHEY and CDR2 SMNVEV (reference sequence). CDR3 size: 16 residues. The ends were cut back, 3 bases at V and 2 bases at J, with 16 bases in the middle. CDR3: CASSFWGGGLNYGYTF. The CDR3, as DNA: TGTGCCAGCAGTTTTTGGGGAGGAGGGCTAAACTATGGCTACACCTTC.

The CDR3 reads CASSNRLAGVREQYF. The CDR3 DNA sequence: TGTGCCAGTAGTAACCGACTAGCGGGAGTCAGGGAGCAGTACTTC. The gene calls are TRBV19 and TRBJ2-7; the match to TRBD2 covers 12 bases. This CDR3 is built from 15 residues. In germline, CDR1 is LNHDA, CDR2 SQIVND (reference sequence). J was trimmed by 7 bases and V by 4 bases; bases with no gene match: 8.

J is TRBJ1-1 and V is TRBV29-1, with D possibly TRBD1 on 5 matching bases. Germline CDR1 SQVTM, CDR2 ANQGSEA. Trimming took off 5 bases at V and 7 bases at J, with 14 bases between the two ends. The CDR3 length is 12 residues. CDR3 sequence (DNA): TGCAGCGTTTCGGGGGGAAGGGGTGAAGCTTTCTTT. Protein: CSVSGGRGEAFF.

This CDR3 reads CASSLLPSGKNEQFF. In nucleotides, the CDR3 is TGTGCCAGCAGCTTGCTTCCTAGCGGGAAAAATGAGCAGTTCTTC. This chain joins TRBV5-4 and TRBJ2-1; 9 nucleotides match TRBD2. The CDR3 spans 15 residues. Germline values: CDR1 SGHNT, CDR2 YYREEE (reference sequence). V shed 1 base and J 7 bases; nucleotides not matched to a gene: 6.

The chain is built from TRBV10-3 and TRBJ1-5; a weak D match, TRBD1 (5 bases). Germline V lookup: CDR1 ENHRY, CDR2 SYGVKD. The CDR3 has 13 amino acids. V lost 10 bases and J 6 bases, leaving 16 bases between the germline ends. CDR3 DNA sequence: TGTGCCACAGGCAGCGGGGGAGGTCAGCCCCAGCATTTT. Amino acids: CATGSGGGQPQHF.

The chain combines TRBV7-9 with TRBJ2-5, with TRBD1 identical over 7 bases. Germline CDR1 SEHNR, CDR2 FQNEAQ (reference sequence). The CDR3 extends over 12 amino acids. V lost 8 bases, J lost 1 base, and 1 base stayed unmatched. The CDR3 nucleotides read TGTGCCAGCGGGGACAGCCAAGAGACCCAGTACTTC. Protein: CASGDSQETQYF. Together with reference TRBV7-9 and TRBJ2-5, the CDR3 gives the full variable domain: DTGVSQNPRHKITKRGQNVTFRCDPISEHNRLYWYRQTLGQGPEFLTYFQNEAQLEKSRLLSDRFSAERPKGSFSTLEIQRTEQGDSAMYLCASGDSQETQYFGPGTRLLVL.

In its sample, this clone was seen many times. This chain joins TRBV4-2 and TRBJ1-2, with a weak D call TRBD1 (5 bases). The V gene's germline CDR1 is LGHNA and CDR2 YNFKEQ. V lost 0 bases and J 2 bases, leaving 10 bases between the germline ends. The CDR3 covers 15 residues. CDR3 amino acids: CASSQDAGQNYGYTF. As DNA, the CDR3 is TGTGCCAGCAGCCAAGATGCGGGGCAGAACTATGGCTACACCTTC.

The chain recombines TRBV3-1 (or the pseudogene TRBV3-2) with TRBJ2-1, with 13 bases matching TRBD2. The length of the CDR3 is 21 residues. Germline V gene lookup returns CDR1 LGHDT and CDR2 YNNKEL (reference sequence). J gave up 0 bases and V 4 bases, and 15 bases lay outside the gene matches. In nucleotides, the CDR3 is TGTGCCAGCAGCCCAACCTATTACCGGACTAGCGGGAGTTCCTCCTACAATGAGCAGTTCTTC. It translates to CASSPTYYRTSGSSSYNEQFF.